This is a list of T cell receptor beta chains from one sample in a study of OX40 agonist ivuxolimab in advanced cancers. Clones were sequenced by immunoSEQ multiplex PCR, and TCRdb holds only the in-frame ones, with some missing. The sample yields 60,000 to 80,000 clones, about 81% seen once. The material was CD4+ or CD8+ T cells sorted from blood, obtained in a trial of the OX40 agonist ivuxolimab. These receptors were obtained from an adult with an advanced solid tumor such as melanoma, head and neck, liver or kidney cancer. Each CDR3 is given with its conserved first and last residue. The D gene is left open where the match is weak. Rows give clone size only sometimes, using once, few, many, or a class for an expanded clone.

length	J	D	V	size	CDR3	DNA
15	TRBJ2-6	-	TRBV27	-	CASSPTGSGANVLTF	TGTGCCAGCAGTCCAACAGGGTCTGGGGCCAACGTCCTGACTTTC
13	TRBJ1-5	-	TRBV7-8	-	CASSSNPRQPQHF	TGTGCCAGCAGCTCCAACCCTAGGCAGCCCCAGCATTTT
14	TRBJ2-7	-	TRBV9	-	CASSVEPGLDEQYF	TGTGCCAGCAGCGTAGAACCGGGTTTGGACGAGCAGTACTTC
16	TRBJ1-5	-	TRBV27	few	CASSLRSPQSNQPQHF	TGTGCCAGCAGTTTACGGAGCCCGCAGTCCAATCAGCCCCAGCATTTT
15	TRBJ2-1	-	TRBV13	-	CASSLGLALYNEQFF	TGTGCCAGCAGCTTAGGTCTAGCGCTCTACAATGAGCAGTTCTTC
13	TRBJ2-2	-	TRBV11-2	once	CASRNPGTGELFF	TGTGCCAGCCGAAACCCAGGGACCGGGGAGCTGTTTTTT
16	TRBJ1-2	-	TRBV4-1	-	CASSQGFRQNSYGYTF	TGCGCCAGCAGCCAAGGGTTCCGACAGAATTCCTATGGCTACACCTTC
16	TRBJ2-3	TRBD2	TRBV5-1	-	CASSLFYAGGADTQYF	TGCGCCAGCAGCTTGTTCTATGCGGGGGGTGCAGATACGCAGTATTTT
18	TRBJ1-1	-	TRBV6-1	-	CASSEASASWVMNTEAFF	TGTGCCAGCAGTGAAGCTTCAGCTTCTTGGGTTATGAACACTGAAGCTTTCTTT
11	TRBJ2-7	-	TRBV6-6	once	CASSWLWEQYF	TGTGCCAGCAGTTGGCTGTGGGAGCAGTACTTC
18	TRBJ2-3	-	TRBV5-1	-	CASSLRLGTLSSTDTQYF	TGCGCCAGCAGCTTAAGACTAGGAACCCTTTCTAGCACAGATACGCAGTATTTT
16	TRBJ1-3	-	TRBV25-1	once	CASSEYRGSSGNTIYF	TGTGCCAGCAGTGAATATAGGGGGTCCTCTGGAAACACCATATATTTT
14	TRBJ2-3	-	TRBV9	-	CASSVRGSLDTQYF	TGTGCCAGCAGCGTACGGGGTTCCTTAGATACGCAGTATTTT
12	TRBJ2-7	-	TRBV6-1	-	CASSESRYEQYF	TGTGCCAGCAGTGAGAGCCGATACGAGCAGTACTTC
15	TRBJ1-2	TRBD1	TRBV6-1	-	CASSEQGGPGNGYTF	TGTGCCAGCAGTGAACAGGGGGGGCCTGGGAATGGCTACACCTTC
15	TRBJ1-4	-	TRBV9	-	CASSVGMQKNEKLFF	TGTGCCAGCAGCGTAGGTATGCAGAAGAATGAAAAACTGTTTTTT
18	TRBJ2-5	TRBD2	TRBV11-3	-	CASSLSTTPAGVTETQYF	TGTGCCAGCAGCTTATCAACGACGCCAGCGGGGGTAACAGAGACCCAGTACTTC
15	TRBJ2-2	TRBD2	TRBV5-1	-	CASSLIAGVIGELFF	TGCGCCAGCAGCTTAATAGCGGGGGTGATCGGGGAGCTGTTTTTT
15	TRBJ2-7	TRBD1	TRBV10-2	-	CASRKAGQGVDEQYF	TGCGCCAGCAGAAAGGCGGGACAGGGTGTCGACGAGCAGTACTTC
14	TRBJ1-3	TRBD1	TRBV28	-	CASTTTGGGNTIYF	TGTGCCAGCACCACGACAGGGGGCGGAAACACCATATATTTT
16	TRBJ2-3	TRBD2	TRBV18	-	CASSPPVIGGRDTQYF	TGTGCCAGCTCACCACCGGTGATCGGCGGGAGGGATACGCAGTATTTT
15	TRBJ2-7	TRBD1	TRBV19	-	CASSFTRGPGYEQYF	TGTGCCAGTAGTTTCACCAGGGGGCCAGGATACGAGCAGTACTTC
19	TRBJ2-2	TRBD2	TRBV7-8	few	CASSSIELAGGLDTGELFF	TGTGCCAGCAGCTCTATAGAACTAGCGGGAGGGCTGGACACCGGGGAGCTGTTTTTT
14	TRBJ1-1	-	TRBV7-2	-	CASSPRWENTEAFF	TGTGCCAGCAGCCCGAGGTGGGAGAACACTGAAGCTTTCTTT
12	TRBJ2-3	-	TRBV6-1	few	CASSSWGDTQYF	TGTGCCAGCAGTAGTTGGGGGGATACGCAGTATTTT
14	TRBJ1-2	TRBD1	TRBV6-5	few	CASSYLDRVDGYTF	TGTGCCAGCAGTTACCTTGACAGGGTCGATGGCTACACCTTC
12	TRBJ1-2	-	TRBV5-6	-	CASSLGGPIYTF	TGTGCCAGCAGCTTAGGAGGCCCGATCTACACCTTC
14	TRBJ1-1	-	TRBV5-1	-	CASSPGRQRTEAFF	TGCGCCAGCAGCCCTGGACGTCAGAGGACTGAAGCTTTCTTT
14	TRBJ1-2	TRBD1	TRBV28	once	CASRPGGAHYGYTF	TGTGCCAGCAGACCAGGGGGCGCACATTATGGCTACACCTTC
16	TRBJ2-6	TRBD1	TRBV30	-	CAWSRDRVPGANVLTF	TGTGCCTGGAGTAGGGACAGGGTCCCTGGGGCCAACGTCCTGACTTTC
15	TRBJ1-2	-	TRBV29-1	-	CSVPDLALRGYGYTF	TGCAGCGTGCCTGACTTGGCCTTGAGGGGCTATGGCTACACCTTC
16	TRBJ2-1	TRBD2	TRBV5-1	-	CASRDSGGSSYNEQLF	TGCGCCAGCAGGGACTCCGGGGGGAGCTCCTACAATGAGCAGCTCTTC
17	TRBJ2-3	TRBD2	TRBV13	-	CASSLVGLAGLTDTQYF	TGTGCCAGCAGCTTAGTAGGCCTAGCGGGCCTCACAGATACGCAGTATTTT
14	TRBJ2-5	-	TRBV29-1	few	CSVGRIASEETQYF	TGCAGCGTTGGCCGAATAGCAAGTGAGGAGACCCAGTACTTC
14	TRBJ2-5	-	TRBV6-4	-	CASSDSKVKETQYF	TGTGCCAGCAGTGACTCAAAGGTGAAGGAGACCCAGTACTTC
17	TRBJ2-7	-	TRBV19	-	CASSIRYRAGWYYEQYF	TGTGCCAGTAGCATTAGGTACAGGGCCGGGTGGTACTACGAGCAGTACTTC
16	TRBJ2-3	TRBD2	TRBV11-2	-	CASSLKRTSGTDTQYF	TGTGCCAGCAGCTTAAAAAGGACTAGCGGCACAGATACGCAGTATTTT
14	TRBJ2-2	-	TRBV5-6	-	CASSPFAGTGELFF	TGTGCCAGCAGCCCATTTGCCGGGACGGGGGAGCTGTTTTTT
16	TRBJ1-3	-	TRBV2	-	CASSGGAGLSGNTIYF	TGTGCCAGCAGTGGGGGGGCAGGACTCTCTGGAAACACCATATATTTT
11	TRBJ2-3	-	TRBV7-2	-	CASSYTDTQYF	TGTGCCAGCAGCTACACAGATACGCAGTATTTT
13	TRBJ2-3	-	TRBV6-6	once	CASSRDPQYTQYF	TGTGCCAGCTCGCGGGACCCACAGTATACGCAGTATTTT
11	TRBJ2-5	-	TRBV7-9	-	CASSHPGTQYF	TGTGCCAGCAGCCACCCGGGGACCCAGTACTTC